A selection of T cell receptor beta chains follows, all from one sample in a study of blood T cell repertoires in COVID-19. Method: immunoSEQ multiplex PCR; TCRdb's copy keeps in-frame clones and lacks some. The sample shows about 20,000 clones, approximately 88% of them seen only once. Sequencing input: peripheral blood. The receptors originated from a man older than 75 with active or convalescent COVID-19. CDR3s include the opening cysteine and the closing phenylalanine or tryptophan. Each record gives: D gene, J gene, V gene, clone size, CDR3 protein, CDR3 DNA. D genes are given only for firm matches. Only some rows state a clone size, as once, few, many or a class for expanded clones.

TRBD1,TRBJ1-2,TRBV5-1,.,CASSSQGDRGFGYTF,TGCGCCAGCAGCTCCCAAGGGGACAGGGGTTTCGGCTACACCTTC
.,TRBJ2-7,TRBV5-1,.,CASSVNLELEQYF,TGCGCCAGCAGCGTGAACTTGGAGCTCGAGCAGTACTTC
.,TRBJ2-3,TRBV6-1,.,CASSEPRFNTDTQYF,TGTGCCAGCAGTGAACCCAGGTTTAACACAGATACGCAGTATTTT
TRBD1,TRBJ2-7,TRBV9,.,CASSSRTGAYEQYF,TGTGCCAGCAGCTCCAGGACAGGGGCCTACGAGCAGTACTTC
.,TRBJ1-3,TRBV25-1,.,CASKSRGDSGNTIYF,TGTGCCAGCAAATCACGGGGTGACTCTGGAAACACCATATATTTT
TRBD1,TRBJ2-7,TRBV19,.,CASSKSGQGAYEQYF,TGTGCCAGTAGTAAATCTGGACAGGGGGCCTACGAGCAGTACTTC
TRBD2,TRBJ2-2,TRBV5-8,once,CASSLTRLAGGLTGELFF,TGTGCCAGCAGCCTTACGCGACTAGCGGGGGGGCTCACCGGGGAGCTGTTTTTT
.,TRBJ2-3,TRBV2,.,CASGELGDTQYF,TGTGCCAGCGGGGAGCTTGGGGATACGCAGTATTTT
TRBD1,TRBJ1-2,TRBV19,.,CASTPGGRNNPGYTF,TGTGCCAGTACCCCAGGGGGGCGGAATAATCCGGGCTACACCTTC
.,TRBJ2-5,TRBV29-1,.,CSVRTDQETQYF,TGCAGCGTTCGGACAGACCAAGAGACCCAGTACTTC
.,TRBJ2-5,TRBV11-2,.,CASSLVVHRQETQYF,TGTGCCAGCAGCTTAGTCGTCCACAGGCAAGAGACCCAGTACTTC
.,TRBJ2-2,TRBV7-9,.,CASSLQVTGELFF,TGTGCCAGCAGCCTTCAGGTCACCGGGGAGCTGTTTTTT
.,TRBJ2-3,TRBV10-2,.,CASSRGGNTDTQYF,TGCGCCAGCAGCAGGGGCGGAAACACAGATACGCAGTATTTT
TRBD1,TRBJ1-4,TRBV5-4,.,CASSLQGVDEKLFF,TGTGCCAGCAGCTTACAGGGGGTGGATGAAAAACTGTTTTTT
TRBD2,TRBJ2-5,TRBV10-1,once,CASSDLGLAEGETQYF,TGCGCCAGCAGTGACCTTGGACTAGCGGAGGGAGAGACCCAGTACTTC
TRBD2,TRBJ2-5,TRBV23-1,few,CASSQSRREGRGETQYF,TGCGCCAGCAGTCAATCGAGGCGGGAGGGCCGTGGGGAGACCCAGTACTTC
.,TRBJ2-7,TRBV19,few,CASSGVTSVGQYF,TGTGCCAGTAGCGGGGTCACAAGCGTAGGGCAGTACTTC
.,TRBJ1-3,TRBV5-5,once,CASSWGQAASGNTIYF,TGTGCCAGCAGCTGGGGACAAGCCGCCTCTGGAAACACCATATATTTT
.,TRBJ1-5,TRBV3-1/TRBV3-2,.,CASSPGRELAQHF,TGTGCCAGCAGCCCCGGACGGGAATTAGCCCAGCATTTT
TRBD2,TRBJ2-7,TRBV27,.,CASSLYSGGKTYEQYF,TGTGCCAGCAGTTTATATAGCGGGGGGAAAACCTACGAGCAGTACTTC
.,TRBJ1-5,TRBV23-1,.,CASSPSSEGGFNQPQHF,TGCGCCAGCAGCCCCTCCAGCGAAGGGGGATTCAATCAGCCCCAGCATTTT
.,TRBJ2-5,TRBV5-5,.,CASRWEANQETQYF,TGTGCCAGCAGGTGGGAGGCCAACCAAGAGACCCAGTACTTC
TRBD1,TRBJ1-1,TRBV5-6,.,CASSYTPRTGNTEAFF,TGTGCCAGCAGCTATACTCCAAGGACAGGGAACACTGAAGCTTTCTTT
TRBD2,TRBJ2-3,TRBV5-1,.,CASSLQRGATDTQYF,TGCGCCAGCAGCTTGCAGCGGGGGGCCACAGATACGCAGTATTTT
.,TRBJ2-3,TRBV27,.,CASSLQRRPSTDTQYF,TGTGCCAGCAGTCTACAGCGGCGCCCTAGCACAGATACGCAGTATTTT
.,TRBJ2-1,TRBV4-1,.,CASSQLQGRHGEINGQFF,TGCGCCAGCAGCCAACTGCAGGGGAGACATGGGGAGATCAATGGGCAGTTCTTC
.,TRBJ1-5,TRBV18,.,CASSPRAESNQPQHF,TGTGCCAGCTCACCACGGGCAGAAAGCAATCAGCCCCAGCATTTT